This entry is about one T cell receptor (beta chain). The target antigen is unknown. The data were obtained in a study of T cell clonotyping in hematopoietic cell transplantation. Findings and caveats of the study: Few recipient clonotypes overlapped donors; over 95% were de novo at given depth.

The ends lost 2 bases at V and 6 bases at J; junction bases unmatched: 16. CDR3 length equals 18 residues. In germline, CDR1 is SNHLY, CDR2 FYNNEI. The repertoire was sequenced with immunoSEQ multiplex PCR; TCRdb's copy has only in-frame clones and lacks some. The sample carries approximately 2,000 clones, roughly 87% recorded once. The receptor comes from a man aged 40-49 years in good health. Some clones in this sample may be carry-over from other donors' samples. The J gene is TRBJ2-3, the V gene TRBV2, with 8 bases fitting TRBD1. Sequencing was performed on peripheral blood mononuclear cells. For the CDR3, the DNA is TGTGCCAGCAGTGAAAGGGGGGCACAGGGGGTATTGTTGGATACGCAGTATTTT. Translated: CASSERGAQGVLLDTQYF. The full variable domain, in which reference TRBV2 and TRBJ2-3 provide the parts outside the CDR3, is EPEVTQTPSHQVTQMGQEVILRCVPISNHLYFYWYRQILGQKVEFLVSFYNNEISEKSEIFDDQFSVERPDGSNFTLKIRSTKLEDSAMYFCASSERGAQGVLLDTQYFGPGTRLTVL.